This T cell receptor (beta chain) emerged from a study of Ad26.COV2.S vaccination and SARS-CoV-2 variants. Germline V gene lookup returns CDR1 MNHEY and CDR2 SVGEGT. The V gene end was trimmed by 4 bases and the J gene end by 9 bases; junction bases not matched to a gene: 9. The CDR3 totals 14 residues. This clone was seen a few times. Treatment defined: 15 to 20 received Ad26.COV2.S at low or high dose, single or two shots; roughly five received placebo; per-sample allocation not given. Material that was analyzed had been drawn on day 63 after the first vaccine or placebo injection. Sequenced by immunoSEQ multiplex PCR; TCRdb stores in-frame clones only, minus some. This table holds 330,000 or so clones, roughly nine tenths found once.

The TCR originated in a person aged 18-65 years who received the Ad26.COV2.S COVID-19 vaccine or a placebo. This rearrangement joins TRBV6-2 or TRBV6-3 to TRBJ2-1, with 7 bases that match TRBD2. Material: peripheral blood, obtained in a trial of Ad26.COV2.S vaccine versus placebo. CDR3 residues: CASSLGGVSAEQFF. The CDR3 nucleotides read TGTGCCAGCAGTTTGGGGGGGGTCTCGGCTGAGCAGTTCTTC.